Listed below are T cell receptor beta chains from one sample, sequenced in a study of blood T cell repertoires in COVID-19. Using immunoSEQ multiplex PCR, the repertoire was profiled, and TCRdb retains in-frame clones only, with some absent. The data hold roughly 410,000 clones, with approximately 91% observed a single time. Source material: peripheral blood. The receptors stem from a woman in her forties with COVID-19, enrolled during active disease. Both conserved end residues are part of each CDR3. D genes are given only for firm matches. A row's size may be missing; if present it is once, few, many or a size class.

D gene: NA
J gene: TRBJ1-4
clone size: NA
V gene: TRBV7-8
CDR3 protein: CASSLEPGVGEKLFF
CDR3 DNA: TGTGCCAGCAGCTTAGAGCCAGGCGTAGGTGAAAAACTGTTTTTT

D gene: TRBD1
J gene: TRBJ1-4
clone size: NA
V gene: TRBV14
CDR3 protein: CASSRQGGEKLFF
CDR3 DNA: TGTGCCAGCAGCCGACAGGGTGGGGAAAAACTGTTTTTT

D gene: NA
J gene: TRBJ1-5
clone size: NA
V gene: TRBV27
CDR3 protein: CASSLYRLPRGNQPQHF
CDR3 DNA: TGTGCCAGCAGTTTATATAGGCTCCCCAGGGGCAATCAGCCCCAGCATTTT

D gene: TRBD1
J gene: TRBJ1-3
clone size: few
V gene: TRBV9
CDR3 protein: CASSVTGSSGNTIYF
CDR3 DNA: TGTGCCAGCAGCGTGACAGGGAGTAGTGGAAACACCATATATTTT

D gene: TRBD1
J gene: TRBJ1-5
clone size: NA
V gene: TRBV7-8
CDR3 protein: CASSFFWTGKMSNQPQHF
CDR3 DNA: TGTGCCAGCAGCTTTTTCTGGACAGGGAAGATGAGCAATCAGCCCCAGCATTTT

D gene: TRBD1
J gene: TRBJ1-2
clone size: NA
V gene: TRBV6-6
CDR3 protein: CASRTGQNHGYTF
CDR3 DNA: TGTGCCAGCAGGACGGGACAGAATCATGGCTACACCTTC

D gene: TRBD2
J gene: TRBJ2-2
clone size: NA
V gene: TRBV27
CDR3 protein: CASSLIGTSGTGELFF
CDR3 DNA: TGTGCCAGCAGTCTAATAGGGACTAGCGGCACCGGGGAGCTGTTTTTT

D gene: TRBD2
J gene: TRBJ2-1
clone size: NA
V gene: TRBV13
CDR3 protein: CASSLRIAGGARNEQFF
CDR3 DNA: TGTGCCAGCAGCTTGCGGATAGCGGGAGGAGCACGGAATGAGCAGTTCTTC

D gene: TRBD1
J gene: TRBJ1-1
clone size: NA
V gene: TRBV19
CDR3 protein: CASSQPGQGSEAFF
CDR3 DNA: TGTGCCAGTTCCCAACCGGGACAGGGATCTGAAGCTTTCTTT

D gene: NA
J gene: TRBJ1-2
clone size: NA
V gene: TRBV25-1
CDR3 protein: CASSDPTGPQSYGYTF
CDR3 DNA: TGTGCCAGCAGTGACCCTACAGGGCCTCAGTCCTATGGCTACACCTTC

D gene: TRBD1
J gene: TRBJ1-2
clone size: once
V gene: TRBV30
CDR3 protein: CAWMDRADYGYTF
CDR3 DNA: TGTGCCTGGATGGACAGGGCCGACTATGGCTACACCTTC

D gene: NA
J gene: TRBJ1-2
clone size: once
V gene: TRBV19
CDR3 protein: CASSPGLSLGYGYTF
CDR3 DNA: TGTGCCAGCTCTCCGGGACTCTCCCTGGGCTATGGCTACACCTTC

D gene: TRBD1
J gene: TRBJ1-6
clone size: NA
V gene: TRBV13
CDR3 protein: CASSSDRDNSPLHF
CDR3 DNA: TGTGCCAGCAGCTCGGACAGGGACAATTCACCCCTCCACTTT

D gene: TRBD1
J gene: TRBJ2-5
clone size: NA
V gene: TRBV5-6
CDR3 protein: CASSAGTAYQETQYF
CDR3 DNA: TGTGCCAGCAGCGCCGGGACAGCGTACCAAGAGACCCAGTACTTC

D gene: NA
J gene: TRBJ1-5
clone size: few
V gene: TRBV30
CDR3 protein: CAWSALDRENQPQHF
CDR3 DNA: TGTGCCTGGAGTGCCCTGGACAGAGAGAATCAGCCCCAGCATTTT

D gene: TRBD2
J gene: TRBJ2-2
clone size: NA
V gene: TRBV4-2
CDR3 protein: CASSQLAGGPNTGELFF
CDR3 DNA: TGTGCCAGCAGCCAACTAGCGGGGGGGCCCAATACCGGGGAGCTGTTTTTT

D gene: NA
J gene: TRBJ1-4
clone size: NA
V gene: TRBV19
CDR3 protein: CASSTPGFFNEKLFF
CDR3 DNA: TGTGCCAGTAGTACCCCAGGCTTTTTTAATGAAAAACTGTTTTTT

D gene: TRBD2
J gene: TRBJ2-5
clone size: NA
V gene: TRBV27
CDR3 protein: CASSLGAGASQETQYF
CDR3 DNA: TGTGCCAGCAGTTTAGGGGCGGGAGCCTCCCAAGAGACCCAGTACTTC

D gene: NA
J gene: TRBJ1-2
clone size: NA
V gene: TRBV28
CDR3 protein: CASSPPGSGYTF
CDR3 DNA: TGTGCCAGCAGCCCTCCAGGGTCTGGCTACACCTTC

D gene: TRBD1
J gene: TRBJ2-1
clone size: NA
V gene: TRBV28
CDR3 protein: CASSFSTGSGYNEQFF
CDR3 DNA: TGTGCCAGCAGTTTCTCGACAGGGTCGGGGTACAATGAGCAGTTCTTC

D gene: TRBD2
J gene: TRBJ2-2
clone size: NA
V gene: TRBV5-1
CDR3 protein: CASSFVGTINTGELFF
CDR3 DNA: TGCGCCAGCAGCTTCGTCGGGACTATAAACACCGGGGAGCTGTTTTTT

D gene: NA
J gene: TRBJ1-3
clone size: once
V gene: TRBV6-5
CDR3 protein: CASSYQGMGGNTIYF
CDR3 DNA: TGTGCCAGCAGTTACCAGGGGATGGGGGGAAACACCATATATTTT

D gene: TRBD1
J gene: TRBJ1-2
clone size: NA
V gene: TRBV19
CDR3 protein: CASSMNRGNGYTF
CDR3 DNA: TGTGCCAGTAGTATGAACAGGGGAAACGGCTACACCTTC

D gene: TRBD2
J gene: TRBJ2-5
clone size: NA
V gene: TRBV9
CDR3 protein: CASSVVSGRGETQYF
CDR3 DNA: TGTGCCAGCAGCGTAGTTAGCGGGAGAGGAGAGACCCAGTACTTC

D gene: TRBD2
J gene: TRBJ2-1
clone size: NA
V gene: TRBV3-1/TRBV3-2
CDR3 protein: CASSPESGGRFLEQFF
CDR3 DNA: TGTGCCAGCAGCCCGGAGTCGGGGGGTCGTTTTTTGGAGCAGTTCTTC

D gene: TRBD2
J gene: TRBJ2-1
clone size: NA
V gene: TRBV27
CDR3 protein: CASSLGGREGEQFF
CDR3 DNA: TGTGCCAGCAGTTTAGGCGGCAGGGAGGGTGAGCAGTTCTTC